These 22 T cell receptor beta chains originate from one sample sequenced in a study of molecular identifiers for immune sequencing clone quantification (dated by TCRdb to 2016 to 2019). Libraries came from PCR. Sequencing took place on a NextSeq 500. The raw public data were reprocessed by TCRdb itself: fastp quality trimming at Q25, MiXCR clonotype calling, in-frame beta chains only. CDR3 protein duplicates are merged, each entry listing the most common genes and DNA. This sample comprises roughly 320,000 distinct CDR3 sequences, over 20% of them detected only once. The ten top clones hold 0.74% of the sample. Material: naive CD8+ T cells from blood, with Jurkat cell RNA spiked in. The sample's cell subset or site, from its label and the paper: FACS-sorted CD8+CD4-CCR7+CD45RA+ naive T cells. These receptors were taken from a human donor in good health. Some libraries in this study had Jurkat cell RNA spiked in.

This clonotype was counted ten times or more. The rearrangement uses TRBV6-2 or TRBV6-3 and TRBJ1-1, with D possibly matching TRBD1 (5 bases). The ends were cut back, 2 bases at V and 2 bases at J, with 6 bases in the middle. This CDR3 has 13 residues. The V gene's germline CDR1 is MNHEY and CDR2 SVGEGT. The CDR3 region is CASSYGDNTEAFF. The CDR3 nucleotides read TGTGCCAGCAGTTACGGGGACAACACTGAAGCTTTCTTT.

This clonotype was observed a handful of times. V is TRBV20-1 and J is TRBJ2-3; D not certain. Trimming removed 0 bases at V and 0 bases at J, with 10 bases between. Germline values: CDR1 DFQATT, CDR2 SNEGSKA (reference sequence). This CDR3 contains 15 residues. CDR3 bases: TGCAGTGCTAGAGAGGACGGTCTTAGCACAGATACGCAGTATTTT. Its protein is CSAREDGLSTDTQYF.

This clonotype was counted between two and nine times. The CDR3 nucleotides read TGTGCCAGCAGCACCTCCCGCGAGGTCACAGATACGCAGTATTTT. Its protein is CASSTSREVTDTQYF. The chain has TRBV6-2 or TRBV6-3 and TRBJ2-3; D is ambiguous. Trimming took off 6 bases at V and 2 bases at J, with 15 bases between the two ends. CDR1 and CDR2 from the germline V gene are MNHEY and SVGEGT. The CDR3 runs 15 residues.

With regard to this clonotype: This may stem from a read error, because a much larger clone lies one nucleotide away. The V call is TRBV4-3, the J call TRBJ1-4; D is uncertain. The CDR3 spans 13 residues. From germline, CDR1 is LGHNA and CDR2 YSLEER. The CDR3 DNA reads TGCGCCAGCAGCCAGGGGTTGGGTGAAAATCTGTTTTTT. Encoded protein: CASSQGLGENLFF.

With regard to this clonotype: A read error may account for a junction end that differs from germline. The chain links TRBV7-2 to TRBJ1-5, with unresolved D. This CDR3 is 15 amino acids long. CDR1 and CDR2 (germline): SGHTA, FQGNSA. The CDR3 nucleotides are TGTGCCAGCAGCCCTACAGAACTTAGCAATCACCCCCAGCATTTT. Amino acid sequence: CASSPTELSNHPQHF.

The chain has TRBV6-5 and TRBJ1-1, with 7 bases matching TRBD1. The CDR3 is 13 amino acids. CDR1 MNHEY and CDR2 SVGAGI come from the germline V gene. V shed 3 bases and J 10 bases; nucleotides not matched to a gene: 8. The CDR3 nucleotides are TGTGCCAGCAGTTATAATGGACAGGTTGTAGCTTTCTTT. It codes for CASSYNGQVVAFF.

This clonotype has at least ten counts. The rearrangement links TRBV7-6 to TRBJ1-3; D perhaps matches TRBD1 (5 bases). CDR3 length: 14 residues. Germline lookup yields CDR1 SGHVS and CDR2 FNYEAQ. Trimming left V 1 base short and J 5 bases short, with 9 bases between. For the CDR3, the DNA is TGTGCCAGCAGCTTAGGTCCGGGACGAAACACCATATATTTT. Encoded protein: CASSLGPGRNTIYF.

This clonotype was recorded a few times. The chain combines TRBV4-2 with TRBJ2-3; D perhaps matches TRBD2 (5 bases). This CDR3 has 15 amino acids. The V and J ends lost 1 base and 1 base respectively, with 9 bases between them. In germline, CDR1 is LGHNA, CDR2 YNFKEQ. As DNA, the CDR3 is TGTGCCAGCAGCCAAGCCTCGGAGGGCACAGATACGCAGTATTTT. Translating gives CASSQASEGTDTQYF.

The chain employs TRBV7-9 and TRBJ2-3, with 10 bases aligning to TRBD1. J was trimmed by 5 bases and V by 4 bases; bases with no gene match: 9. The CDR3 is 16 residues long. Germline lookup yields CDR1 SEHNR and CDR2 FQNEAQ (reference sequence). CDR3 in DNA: TGTGCCAGCAGCTCCGCTGGGACAGGGGACGGAGATACGCAGTATTTT. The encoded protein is CASSSAGTGDGDTQYF.

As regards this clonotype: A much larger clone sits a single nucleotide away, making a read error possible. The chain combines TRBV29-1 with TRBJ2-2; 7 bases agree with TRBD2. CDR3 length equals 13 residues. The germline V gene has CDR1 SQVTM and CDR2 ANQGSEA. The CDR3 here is CSVVQRGTGVLFF. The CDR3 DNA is TGCAGCGTTGTTCAGCGGGGCACCGGGGTGCTGTTTTTT.

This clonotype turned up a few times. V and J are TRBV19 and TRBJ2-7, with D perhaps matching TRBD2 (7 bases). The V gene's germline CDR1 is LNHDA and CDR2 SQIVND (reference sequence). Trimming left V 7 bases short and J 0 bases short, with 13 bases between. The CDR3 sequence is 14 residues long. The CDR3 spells CASNAGASSYEQYF. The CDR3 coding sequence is TGTGCCAGTAACGCGGGGGCGAGCTCCTACGAGCAGTACTTC.

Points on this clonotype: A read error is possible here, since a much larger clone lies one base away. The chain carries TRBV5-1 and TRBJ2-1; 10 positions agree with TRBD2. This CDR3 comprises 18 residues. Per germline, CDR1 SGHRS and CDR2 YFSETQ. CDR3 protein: CASSYLAGATLGYNEQSF. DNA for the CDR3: TGCGCCAGCAGCTATCTAGCGGGGGCTACCCTGGGCTACAATGAGCAGTCCTTC. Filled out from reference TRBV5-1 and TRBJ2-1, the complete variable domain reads KAGVTQTPRYLIKTRGQQVTLSCSPISGHRSVSWYQQTPGQGLQFLFEYFSETQRNKGNFPGRFSGRQFSNSRSEMNVSTLELGDSALYLCASSYLAGATLGYNEQSFGPGTRLTVL.

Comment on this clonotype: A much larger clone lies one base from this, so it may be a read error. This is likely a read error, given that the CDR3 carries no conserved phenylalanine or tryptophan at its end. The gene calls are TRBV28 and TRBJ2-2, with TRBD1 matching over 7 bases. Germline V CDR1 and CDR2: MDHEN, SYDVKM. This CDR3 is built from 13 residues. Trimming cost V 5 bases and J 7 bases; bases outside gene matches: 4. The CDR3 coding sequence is TGTGCCAGCAGTCTCCGACAGGGCGGGGAGCTGTTTTCT. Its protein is CASSLRQGGELFS.

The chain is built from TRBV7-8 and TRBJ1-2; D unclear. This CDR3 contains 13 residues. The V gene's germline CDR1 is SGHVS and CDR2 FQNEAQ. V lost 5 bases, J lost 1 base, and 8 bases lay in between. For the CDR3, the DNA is TGTGCCAGCAGCCGGGGTGTTAACTATGGCTACACCTTC. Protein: CASSRGVNYGYTF.

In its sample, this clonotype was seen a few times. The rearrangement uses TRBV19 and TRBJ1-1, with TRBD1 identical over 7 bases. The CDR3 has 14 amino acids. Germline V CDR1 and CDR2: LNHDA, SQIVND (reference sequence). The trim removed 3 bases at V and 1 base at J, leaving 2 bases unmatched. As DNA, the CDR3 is TGTGCCAGTAGTATGAAGGGGGCGAACACTGAAGCTTTCTTT. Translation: CASSMKGANTEAFF.

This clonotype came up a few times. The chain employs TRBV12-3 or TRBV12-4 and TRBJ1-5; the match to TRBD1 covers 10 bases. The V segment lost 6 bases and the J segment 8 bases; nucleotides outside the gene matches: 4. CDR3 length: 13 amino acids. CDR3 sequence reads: CASRGDRGKPQHF. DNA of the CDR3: TGTGCCAGCAGGGGGGACAGGGGTAAGCCCCAGCATTTT.

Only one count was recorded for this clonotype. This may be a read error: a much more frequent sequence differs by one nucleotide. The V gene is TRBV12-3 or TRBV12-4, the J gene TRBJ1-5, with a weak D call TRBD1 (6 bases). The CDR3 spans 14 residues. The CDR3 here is CASSPWGANQPRHF. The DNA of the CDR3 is TGTGCCAGCAGCCCTTGGGGGGCCAATCAGCCCCGGCATTTT.

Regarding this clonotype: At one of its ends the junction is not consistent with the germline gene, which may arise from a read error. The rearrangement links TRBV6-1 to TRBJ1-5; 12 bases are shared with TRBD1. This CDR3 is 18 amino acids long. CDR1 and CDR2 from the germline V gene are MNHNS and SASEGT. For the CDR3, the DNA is TGTGCCAGCAGTGAAGCGGGACAGGGGGCCTATAGCGATCAGCCCCAGCATTTT. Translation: CASSEAGQGAYSDQPQHF.

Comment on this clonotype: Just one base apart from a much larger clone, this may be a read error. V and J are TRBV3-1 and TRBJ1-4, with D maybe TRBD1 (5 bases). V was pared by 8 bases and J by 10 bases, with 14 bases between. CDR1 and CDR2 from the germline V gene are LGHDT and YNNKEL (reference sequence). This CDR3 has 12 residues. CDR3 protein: CASGPYGGKLFF. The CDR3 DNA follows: TGTGCCAGCGGCCCCTATGGGGGAAAACTGTTTTTT.

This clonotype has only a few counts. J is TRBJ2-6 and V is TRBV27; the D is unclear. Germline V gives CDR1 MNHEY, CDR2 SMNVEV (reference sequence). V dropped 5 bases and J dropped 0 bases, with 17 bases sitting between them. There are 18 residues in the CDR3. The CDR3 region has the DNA TGTGCCAGCAGTCCCTTAACTGTTACCTTCTCTGGGGCCAACGTCCTGACTTTC. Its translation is CASSPLTVTFSGANVLTF.

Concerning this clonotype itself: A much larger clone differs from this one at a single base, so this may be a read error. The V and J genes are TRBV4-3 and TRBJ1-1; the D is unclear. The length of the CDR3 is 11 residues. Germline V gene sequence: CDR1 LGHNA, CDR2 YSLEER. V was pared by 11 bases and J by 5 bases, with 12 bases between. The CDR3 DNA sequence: TGCGCCGCCGGTGGGGAAACTGAAGCTTTCTTT. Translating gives CAAGGETEAFF.

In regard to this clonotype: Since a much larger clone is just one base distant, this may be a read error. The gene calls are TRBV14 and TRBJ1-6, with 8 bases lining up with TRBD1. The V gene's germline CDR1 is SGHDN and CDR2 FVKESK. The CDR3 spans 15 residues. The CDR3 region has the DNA TGTCCCAGCAGCCACCCTGGACAGGGTGTATTAACCCTCCACTTT. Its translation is CPSSHPGQGVLTLHF.